These 2 T cell receptor beta chains came from one sample sequenced in a study of cytomegalovirus exposure and HLA in healthy donors. Assay: immunoSEQ multiplex PCR; the TCRdb copy retains only in-frame clones and omits some. Among roughly 150,000 clones listed, 85% to 90% were seen once. The sequencing input was PBMCs. These receptors were obtained from a man between 18 and 29 years old in good health and CMV-seronegative.

The J gene is TRBJ2-7, the V gene TRBV18; 8 nucleotides agree with TRBD1. The CDR3 totals 11 residues. The J segment lost 12 bases and the V segment lost 3 bases, leaving 4 bases of the junction unmatched. Germline lookup yields CDR1 KGHSH and CDR2 LQKENI. CDR3 DNA: TGTGCCAGCTCACCCGGACAGGGTTCGTACTTC. This translates into CASSPGQGSYF. The full variable domain, completed using reference TRBV18 and TRBJ2-7, is NAGVMQNPRHLVRRRGQEARLRCSPMKGHSHVYWYRQLPEEGLKFMVYLQKENIIDESGMPKERFSAEFPKEGPSILRIQQVVRGDSAAYFCASSPGQGSYFGPGTRLTVT.

This sequence joins TRBV29-1 and TRBJ2-1; no definite D call. Germline V gene data show CDR1 as SQVTM and CDR2 as ANQGSEA. This CDR3 comprises 11 residues. V was pared by 6 bases and J by 9 bases, with 12 bases between. The CDR3 sequence is CSVSLTIEQFF. CDR3 sequence (DNA): TGCAGCGTCTCTTTAACTATTGAGCAGTTCTTC.